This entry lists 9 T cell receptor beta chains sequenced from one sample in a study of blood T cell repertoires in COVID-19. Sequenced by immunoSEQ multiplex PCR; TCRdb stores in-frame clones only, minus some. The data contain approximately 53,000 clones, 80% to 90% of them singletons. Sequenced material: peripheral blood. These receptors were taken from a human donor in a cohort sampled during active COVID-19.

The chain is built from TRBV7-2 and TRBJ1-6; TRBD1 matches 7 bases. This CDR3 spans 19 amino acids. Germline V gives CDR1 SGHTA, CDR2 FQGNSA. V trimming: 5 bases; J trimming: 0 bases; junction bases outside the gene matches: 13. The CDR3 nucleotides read TGTGCCAGCAGCCTCCCTCTGACAGGGCCGAGCTCCTATAATTCACCCCTCCACTTT. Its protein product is CASSLPLTGPSSYNSPLHF.

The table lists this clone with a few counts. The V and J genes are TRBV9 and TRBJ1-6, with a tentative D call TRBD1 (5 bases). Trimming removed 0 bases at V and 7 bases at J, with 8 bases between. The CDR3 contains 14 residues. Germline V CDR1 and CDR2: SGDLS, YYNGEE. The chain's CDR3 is CASSVVTDNSPLHF. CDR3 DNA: TGTGCCAGCAGCGTAGTGACAGACAATTCACCCCTCCACTTT. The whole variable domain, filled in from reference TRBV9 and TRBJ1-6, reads DSGVTQTPKHLITATGQRVTLRCSPRSGDLSVYWYQQSLDQGLQFLIQYYNGEERAKGNILERFSAQQFPDLHSELNLSSLELGDSALYFCASSVVTDNSPLHFGNGTRLTVT.

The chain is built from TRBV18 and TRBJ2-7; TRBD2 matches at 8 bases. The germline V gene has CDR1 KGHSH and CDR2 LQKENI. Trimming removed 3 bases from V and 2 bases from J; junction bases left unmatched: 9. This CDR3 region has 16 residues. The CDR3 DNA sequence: TGTGCCAGCTCACCCCAAGCTAGCGGGCAAGCCTACGAGCAGTACTTC. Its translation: CASSPQASGQAYEQYF.

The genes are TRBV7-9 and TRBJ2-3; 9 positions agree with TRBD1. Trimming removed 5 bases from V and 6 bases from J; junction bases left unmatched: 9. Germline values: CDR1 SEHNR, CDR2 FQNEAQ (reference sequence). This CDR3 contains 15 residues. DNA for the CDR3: TGTGCCAGCAGCCGCACAGGGGGCGTTGGGGATACGCAGTATTTT. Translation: CASSRTGGVGDTQYF.

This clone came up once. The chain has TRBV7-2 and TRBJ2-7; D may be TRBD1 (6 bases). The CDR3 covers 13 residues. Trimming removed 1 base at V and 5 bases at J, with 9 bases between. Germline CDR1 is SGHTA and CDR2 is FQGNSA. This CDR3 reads CASSLVAGDEQYF. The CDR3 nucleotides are TGTGCCAGCAGCTTAGTCGCAGGGGACGAGCAGTACTTC.

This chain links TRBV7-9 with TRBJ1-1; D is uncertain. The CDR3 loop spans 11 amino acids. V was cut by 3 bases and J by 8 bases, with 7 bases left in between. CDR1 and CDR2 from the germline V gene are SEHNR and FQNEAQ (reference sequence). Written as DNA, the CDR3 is TGTGCCAGCAGCTTTCGGGTAGAAGCTTTCTTT. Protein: CASSFRVEAFF.

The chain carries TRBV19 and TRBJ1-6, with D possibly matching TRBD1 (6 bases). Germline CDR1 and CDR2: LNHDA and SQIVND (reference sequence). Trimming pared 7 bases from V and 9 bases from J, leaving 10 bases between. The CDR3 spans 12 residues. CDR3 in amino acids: CASTAGVSPLHF. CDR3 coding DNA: TGTGCCAGTACGGCAGGGGTTTCACCCCTCCACTTT.

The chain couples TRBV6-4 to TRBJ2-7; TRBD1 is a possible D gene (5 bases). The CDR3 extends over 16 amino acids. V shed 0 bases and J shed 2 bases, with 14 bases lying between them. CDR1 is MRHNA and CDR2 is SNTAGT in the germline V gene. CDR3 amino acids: CASSDSPGRSAYEQYF. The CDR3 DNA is TGTGCCAGCAGTGACTCGCCAGGGCGATCCGCCTACGAGCAGTACTTC.

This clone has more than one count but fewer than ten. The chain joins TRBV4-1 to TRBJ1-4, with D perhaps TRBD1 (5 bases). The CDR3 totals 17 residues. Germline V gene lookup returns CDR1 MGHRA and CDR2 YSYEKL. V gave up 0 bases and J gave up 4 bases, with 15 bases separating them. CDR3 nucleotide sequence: TGCGCCAGCAGCCAAGAAGCCGCCTCAGGGATTAATGAAAAACTGTTTTTT. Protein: CASSQEAASGINEKLFF.